Given below is one T cell receptor beta chain in context. The record originates from a study of OX40 agonist ivuxolimab in advanced cancers. About the research overall: Patient treatment consisted of intravenous ivuxolimab administration every 2 weeks at 0.01 to 10 mg/kg. Hepatocellular carcinoma, melanoma, renal cell or head and neck cancer affected the dose-escalation patients.

The CDR3 is 12 residues long. Germline V gene sequence: CDR1 MRHNA, CDR2 SNTAGT. V shed 0 bases and J shed 13 bases, with 10 bases lying between them. The data were produced by immunoSEQ multiplex PCR, yet TCRdb's version contains in-frame clones alone and is incomplete. Seen here are tens of thousands of clones, nearly 95% observed once, and the top ten hold about an eighth. This TCR was recovered from an adult with an advanced solid tumor such as melanoma, head and neck, liver or kidney cancer. The chain joins TRBV6-4 to TRBJ2-1; D is possibly TRBD1 (5 bases). The specimen comprised CD4+ or CD8+ T cells sorted from blood, sampled in a trial of the OX40 agonist ivuxolimab. This chain's CDR3 is CASSDSGRDQFF. The CDR3 DNA reads as TGTGCCAGCAGTGACTCCGGCAGGGATCAGTTCTTC.